These T cell receptor beta chains were read from a single sample in a study of T-cell reconstitution after alpha-beta-depleted transplantation in children. MiXCR, run by TCRdb on the PCR reads, gives a single entry per CDR3 protein. The sample yields approximately 210,000 distinct CDR3 sequences, 17% seen once. The sequencing here drew on PBMCs, mostly from graft donor cells, taken 360 days after TCRalphabeta/CD19-depleted stem cell transplant. The receptors were gathered from a male patient between 2 and 10 years old who had a stem cell transplant for acute lymphoblastic leukemia, so the T cells may come from the graft donor. Both conserved end residues are part of each CDR3. The D gene is left open where the match is weak. Rows give clone size only sometimes, using once, few, many, or a class for an expanded clone.

cdr3_length,clone_size,d_call,v_call,j_call,cdr3_aa,cdr3_nt
11,few,.,TRBV6-6,TRBJ2-5,CASLLRETQYF,TGTGCCAGCCTCCTCAGGGAGACCCAGTACTTC
14,few,.,TRBV12-3/TRBV12-4,TRBJ2-7,CASSLTGLSYEQYF,TGTGCCAGCAGTTTAACAGGTCTCTCCTACGAGCAGTACTTC
15,.,TRBD1,TRBV7-9,TRBJ1-1,CASRGQPNPNTEAFF,TGTGCCAGCCGGGGACAGCCAAACCCGAACACTGAAGCTTTCTTT
16,few,.,TRBV6-1,TRBJ2-7,CASRNTGSHPSYEQYF,TGTGCCAGCAGGAACACAGGGTCCCATCCCTCCTACGAGCAGTACTTC
16,.,.,TRBV6-1,TRBJ1-4,CASRPTSGGANEKLFF,TGTGCCAGCAGACCAACCAGCGGAGGAGCTAATGAAAAACTGTTTTTT
14,few,TRBD1,TRBV24-1,TRBJ1-2,CATSEPGTGDGYTF,TGTGCCACCAGTGAACCGGGGACAGGGGATGGCTACACCTTC
17,few,TRBD1,TRBV18,TRBJ1-5,CASSPQAQDRGFWPQHF,TGTGCCAGCTCACCGCAAGCGCAGGACAGGGGATTTTGGCCCCAGCATTTT
12,.,.,TRBV7-2,TRBJ2-1,CASSQDWAEQFF,TGTGCCAGCAGCCAAGACTGGGCGGAGCAGTTCTTC
14,few,.,TRBV5-1,TRBJ2-3,CASSWRGGTDTQYF,TGCGCCAGCAGCTGGCGGGGCGGCACAGATACGCAGTATTTT
13,.,.,TRBV5-1,TRBJ1-2,CASSEDRYDGYTF,TGCGCCAGCAGCGAAGACCGCTATGATGGGTACACCTTC
15,.,.,TRBV28,TRBJ2-5,CASSHPSDFGGTQYF,TGTGCCAGCAGCCACCCTTCGGACTTTGGCGGGACCCAGTACTTC
15,.,TRBD1,TRBV6-5,TRBJ1-1,CASSYGGQGRTEAFF,TGTGCCAGCAGTTATGGGGGACAGGGGAGGACTGAAGCTTTCTTT
14,.,.,TRBV5-4,TRBJ2-3,CASSLGPYTDTQYF,TGTGCCAGCAGCTTGGGGCCGTACACAGATACGCAGTATTTT
16,many,.,TRBV5-1,TRBJ2-4,CASSESLGAGGNIQYF,TGCGCCAGCAGCGAGTCCCTCGGTGCCGGAGGAAACATTCAGTACTTC
13,few,.,TRBV27,TRBJ1-5,CASSEGGGQPQHF,TGTGCCAGCAGTGAAGGGGGGGGACAGCCCCAGCATTTT
12,.,.,TRBV2,TRBJ1-2,CASSDRIYGYTF,TGTGCCAGCTCCGACAGGATCTATGGCTACACCTTC
13,few,.,TRBV5-1,TRBJ1-1,CASSLAGITEAFF,TGCGCCAGCAGCTTGGCAGGGATCACTGAAGCTTTCTTT
11,once,.,TRBV2,TRBJ2-1,CASSPKNEQFF,TGTGCCAGCAGTCCAAAGAATGAGCAGTTCTTC
14,few,.,TRBV4-3,TRBJ2-5,CASSQDFRQETQYF,TGCGCCAGCAGCCAAGACTTCCGACAAGAGACCCAGTACTTC
14,.,.,TRBV7-2,TRBJ2-7,CASSLGPLEGEQYF,TGTGCCAGCAGCTTAGGGCCACTAGAGGGAGAGCAGTACTTC
13,few,.,TRBV10-1,TRBJ1-2,CASSEQGRYGYTF,TGCGCCAGCAGTGAACAGGGCCGGTATGGCTACACCTTC
12,few,.,TRBV18,TRBJ2-7,CASGTLSYEQYF,TGTGCCAGTGGGACGTTGTCCTACGAGCAGTACTTC
12,few,.,TRBV20-1,TRBJ2-5,CSASGREETQYF,TGCAGTGCTAGCGGTAGGGAAGAGACCCAGTACTTC
14,.,TRBD1,TRBV6-2/TRBV6-3,TRBJ2-7,CASSYTGQVYEQYF,TGTGCCAGCAGTTACACCGGACAGGTCTACGAGCAGTACTTC
15,.,TRBD1,TRBV11-2,TRBJ2-2,CASSKTGGNTGELFF,TGTGCCAGCAGCAAGACAGGGGGGAACACCGGGGAGCTGTTTTTT
16,.,TRBD1,TRBV20-1,TRBJ2-1,CSASKQGGTPYNEQFF,TGCAGTGCCTCGAAACAGGGGGGAACTCCCTACAATGAGCAGTTCTTC
14,.,TRBD1,TRBV7-2,TRBJ2-4,CASSSQGARNIQYF,TGTGCCAGCAGCTCACAGGGGGCGCGAAACATTCAGTACTTC
11,.,.,TRBV7-8,TRBJ2-1,CASMGVDEQFF,TGTGCCAGCATGGGAGTAGATGAGCAGTTCTTC
13,few,.,TRBV28,TRBJ2-5,CASSRGGEQTQYF,TGTGCCAGCAGCCGAGGCGGGGAGCAGACCCAGTACTTC
15,few,TRBD1,TRBV7-7,TRBJ2-2,CASGPLTGYTGELFF,TGTGCCAGCGGGCCCCTGACAGGGTACACCGGGGAGCTGTTTTTT
14,.,.,TRBV11-2,TRBJ2-3,CASRLEAARDTQYF,TGTGCCAGCCGCTTAGAGGCCGCCCGAGATACGCAGTATTTT
14,many,.,TRBV15,TRBJ2-2,CATSRGTNTGELFF,TGTGCCACCAGCAGAGGCACGAACACCGGGGAGCTGTTTTTT
16,few,TRBD1,TRBV20-1,TRBJ2-1,CSARDGGQGFYNEQFF,TGCAGTGCTAGAGATGGGGGACAGGGTTTCTACAATGAGCAGTTCTTC
16,few,.,TRBV27,TRBJ2-3,CASSARTILGTDTQYF,TGTGCCAGCAGTGCCCGGACTATCCTCGGCACAGATACGCAGTATTTT
14,.,.,TRBV27,TRBJ1-2,CASSLGQSNYGYTF,TGTGCCAGCAGTTTAGGACAGTCTAACTATGGCTACACCTTC
12,few,.,TRBV30,TRBJ2-5,CAWKSPQETQYF,TGTGCCTGGAAGTCCCCACAAGAGACCCAGTACTTC
13,few,TRBD1,TRBV29-1,TRBJ2-7,CSVRGQGEYEQYF,TGCAGCGTCCGGGGACAGGGAGAATACGAGCAGTACTTC
13,.,.,TRBV28,TRBJ1-3,CASSPDSGNTIYF,TGTGCCAGCAGTCCCGACTCTGGAAACACCATATATTTT
14,few,.,TRBV6-1,TRBJ1-3,CASNLQGLGNTIYF,TGTGCCAGCAATCTACAGGGACTAGGAAACACCATATATTTT
15,.,.,TRBV24-1,TRBJ2-3,CATSDGGDLTDTQYF,TGTGCCACCAGTGATGGGGGAGATCTCACAGATACGCAGTATTTT
12,few,.,TRBV11-2,TRBJ2-5,CASSSREETQYF,TGTGCCAGCAGCTCAAGGGAGGAGACCCAGTACTTC
16,.,.,TRBV6-2/TRBV6-3,TRBJ2-6,CASTPGRFSGANVLTF,TGTGCCAGCACACCGGGACGTTTCTCTGGGGCCAACGTCCTGACTTTC
18,few,TRBD1,TRBV20-1,TRBJ1-5,CSARVAKQGRGSNQPQHF,TGCAGTGCTAGGGTCGCAAAACAGGGGAGAGGAAGCAATCAGCCCCAGCATTTT
11,.,.,TRBV29-1,TRBJ2-5,CSVEAAGTQYF,TGCAGCGTTGAGGCGGCAGGGACCCAGTACTTC
13,.,TRBD1,TRBV10-3,TRBJ2-2,CAIKDRGAGELFF,TGTGCCATCAAGGACAGGGGTGCCGGGGAGCTGTTTTTT
15,.,.,TRBV5-6,TRBJ1-6,CASSFWARNNSPLHF,TGTGCCAGCAGCTTTTGGGCCAGGAATAATTCACCCCTCCACTTT
14,.,TRBD2,TRBV29-1,TRBJ2-5,CSVGGAGGPETQYF,TGCAGCGTTGGCGGAGCGGGGGGGCCCGAGACCCAGTACTTC
16,few,TRBD1,TRBV27,TRBJ2-7,CASSLNRDRVTYEQYF,TGTGCCAGCAGTTTAAATAGGGACAGGGTGACCTACGAGCAGTACTTC
15,.,.,TRBV9,TRBJ1-2,CASSAPPARRYGYTF,TGTGCCAGCAGTGCCCCCCCGGCCAGGCGCTATGGCTACACCTTC
12,many,.,TRBV7-2,TRBJ1-6,CASSSYNSPLHF,TGTGCCAGCAGCTCGTATAATTCACCCCTCCACTTT
15,.,TRBD1,TRBV4-3,TRBJ2-3,CASSHDRGGADTQYF,TGCGCCAGCAGCCACGACAGGGGGGGGGCAGATACGCAGTATTTT